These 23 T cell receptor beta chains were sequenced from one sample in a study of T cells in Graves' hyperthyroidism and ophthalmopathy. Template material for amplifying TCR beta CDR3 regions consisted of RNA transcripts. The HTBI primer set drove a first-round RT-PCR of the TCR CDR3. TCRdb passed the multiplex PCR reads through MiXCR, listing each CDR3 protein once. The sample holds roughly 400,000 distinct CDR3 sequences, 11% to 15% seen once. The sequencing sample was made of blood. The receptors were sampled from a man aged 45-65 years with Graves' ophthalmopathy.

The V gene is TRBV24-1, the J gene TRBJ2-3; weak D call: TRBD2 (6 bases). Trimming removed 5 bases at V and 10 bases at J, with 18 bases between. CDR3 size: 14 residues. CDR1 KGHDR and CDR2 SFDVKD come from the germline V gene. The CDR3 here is CATSGGREDAAQYF. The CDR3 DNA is TGTGCCACCAGTGGAGGCAGGGAGGATGCAGCGCAGTATTTT.

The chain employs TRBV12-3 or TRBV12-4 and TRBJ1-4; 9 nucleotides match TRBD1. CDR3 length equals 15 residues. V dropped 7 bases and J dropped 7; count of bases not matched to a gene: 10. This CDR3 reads CASNPGQGKFEKLFF. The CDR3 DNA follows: TGTGCCAGCAATCCGGGACAGGGAAAATTTGAAAAACTGTTTTTT.

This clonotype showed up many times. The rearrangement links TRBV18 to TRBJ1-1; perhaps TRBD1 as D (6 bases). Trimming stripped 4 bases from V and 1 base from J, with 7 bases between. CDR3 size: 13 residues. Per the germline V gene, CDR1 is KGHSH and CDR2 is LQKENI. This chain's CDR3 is CASSRDKNTEAFF. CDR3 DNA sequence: TGTGCCAGCTCACGGGACAAGAACACTGAAGCTTTCTTT.

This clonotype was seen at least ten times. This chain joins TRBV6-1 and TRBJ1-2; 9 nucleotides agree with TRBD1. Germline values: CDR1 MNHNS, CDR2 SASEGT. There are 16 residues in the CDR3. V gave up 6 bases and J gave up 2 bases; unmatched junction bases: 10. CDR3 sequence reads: CASSSYRGRGNYGYTF. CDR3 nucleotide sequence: TGTGCCAGCAGCTCCTACAGGGGGCGCGGGAACTATGGCTACACCTTC.

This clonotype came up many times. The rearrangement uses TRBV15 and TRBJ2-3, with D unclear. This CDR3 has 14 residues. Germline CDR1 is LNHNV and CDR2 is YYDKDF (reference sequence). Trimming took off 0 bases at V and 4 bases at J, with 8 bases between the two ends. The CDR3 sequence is CATSRDRTSDTQYF. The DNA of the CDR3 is TGTGCCACCAGCAGAGATAGGACCTCAGATACGCAGTATTTT.

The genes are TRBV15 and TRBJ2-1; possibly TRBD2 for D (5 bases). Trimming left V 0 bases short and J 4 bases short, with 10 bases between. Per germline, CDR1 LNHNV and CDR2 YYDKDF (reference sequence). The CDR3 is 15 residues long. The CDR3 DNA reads TGTGCCACCAGCAGAGATTATCGGGATTACAATGAGCAGTTCTTC. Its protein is CATSRDYRDYNEQFF.

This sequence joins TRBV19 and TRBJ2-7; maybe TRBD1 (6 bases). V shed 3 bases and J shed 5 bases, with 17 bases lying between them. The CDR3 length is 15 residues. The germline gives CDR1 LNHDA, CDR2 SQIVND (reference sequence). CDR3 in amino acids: CASSIPGTLRHEQYF. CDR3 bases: TGTGCCAGTAGTATTCCCGGGACACTTCGTCACGAGCAGTACTTC.

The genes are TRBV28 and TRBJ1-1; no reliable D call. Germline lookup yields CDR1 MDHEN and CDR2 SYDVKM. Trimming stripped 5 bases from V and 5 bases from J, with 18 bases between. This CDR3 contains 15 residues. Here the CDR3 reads CASSPQSVPLTEAFF. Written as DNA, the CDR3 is TGTGCCAGCAGTCCTCAATCTGTTCCTCTAACTGAAGCTTTCTTT.

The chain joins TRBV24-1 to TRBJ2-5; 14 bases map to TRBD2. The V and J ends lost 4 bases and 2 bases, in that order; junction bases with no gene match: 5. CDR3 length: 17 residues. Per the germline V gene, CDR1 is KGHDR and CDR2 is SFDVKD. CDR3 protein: CATSESGLAGVQETQYF. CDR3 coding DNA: TGTGCCACCAGTGAGTCGGGACTAGCGGGAGTTCAAGAGACCCAGTACTTC.

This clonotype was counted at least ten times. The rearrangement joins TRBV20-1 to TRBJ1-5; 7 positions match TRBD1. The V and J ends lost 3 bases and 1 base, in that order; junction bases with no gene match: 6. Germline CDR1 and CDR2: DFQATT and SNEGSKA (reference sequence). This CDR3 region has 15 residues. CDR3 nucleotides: TGCAGTGCTAGCCAACAGGGGATAAGCAATCAGCCCCAGCATTTT. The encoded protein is CSASQQGISNQPQHF.

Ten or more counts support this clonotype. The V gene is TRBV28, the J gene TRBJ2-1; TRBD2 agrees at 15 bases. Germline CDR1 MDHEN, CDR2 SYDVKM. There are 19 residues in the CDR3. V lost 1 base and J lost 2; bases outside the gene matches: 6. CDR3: CASSLSGLAGGRAYNEQFF. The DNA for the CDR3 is TGTGCCAGCAGTTTATCGGGACTAGCGGGAGGACGGGCCTACAATGAGCAGTTCTTC. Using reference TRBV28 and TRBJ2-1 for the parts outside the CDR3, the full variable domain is DVKVTQSSRYLVKRTGEKVFLECVQDMDHENMFWYRQDPGLGLRLIYFSYDVKMKEKGDIPEGYSVSREKKERFSLILESASTNQTSMYLCASSLSGLAGGRAYNEQFFGPGTRLTVL.

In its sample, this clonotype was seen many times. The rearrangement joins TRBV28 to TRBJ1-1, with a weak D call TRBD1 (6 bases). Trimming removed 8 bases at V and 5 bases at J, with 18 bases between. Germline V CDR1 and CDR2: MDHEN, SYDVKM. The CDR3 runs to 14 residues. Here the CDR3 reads CASYMQGGSTEAFF. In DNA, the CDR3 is TGTGCCAGCTACATGCAAGGGGGGAGTACTGAAGCTTTCTTT.

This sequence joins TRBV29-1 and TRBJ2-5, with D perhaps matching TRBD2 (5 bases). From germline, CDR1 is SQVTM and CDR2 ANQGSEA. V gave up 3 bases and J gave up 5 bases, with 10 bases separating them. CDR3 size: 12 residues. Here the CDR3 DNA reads TGCAGCGTTGAGGAGGCCAGGGAGACCCAGTACTTC. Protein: CSVEEARETQYF.

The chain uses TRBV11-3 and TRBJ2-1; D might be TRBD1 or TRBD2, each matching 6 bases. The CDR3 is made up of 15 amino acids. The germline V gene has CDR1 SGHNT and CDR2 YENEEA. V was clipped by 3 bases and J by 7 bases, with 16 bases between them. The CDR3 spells CASSFGGLGDNEQFF. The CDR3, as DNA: TGTGCCAGCAGCTTTGGGGGGCTAGGTGATAATGAGCAGTTCTTC.

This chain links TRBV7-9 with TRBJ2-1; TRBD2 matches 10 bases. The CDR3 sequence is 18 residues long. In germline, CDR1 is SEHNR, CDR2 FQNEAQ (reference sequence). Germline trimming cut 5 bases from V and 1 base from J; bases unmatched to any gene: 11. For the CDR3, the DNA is TGTGCCAGCAGCCAAGAGGCTAGCGGGAGTTCGTCCTACAATGAGCAGTTCTTC. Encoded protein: CASSQEASGSSSYNEQFF.

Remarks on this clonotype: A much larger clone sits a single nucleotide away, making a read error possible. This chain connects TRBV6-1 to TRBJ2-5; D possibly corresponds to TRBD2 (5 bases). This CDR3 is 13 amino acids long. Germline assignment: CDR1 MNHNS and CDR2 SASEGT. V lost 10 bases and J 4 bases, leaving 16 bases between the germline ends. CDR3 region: CATRRRGLETQYF. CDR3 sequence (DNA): TGTGCCACCCGGAGGAGAGGGCTAGAGACCCAGTACTTC.

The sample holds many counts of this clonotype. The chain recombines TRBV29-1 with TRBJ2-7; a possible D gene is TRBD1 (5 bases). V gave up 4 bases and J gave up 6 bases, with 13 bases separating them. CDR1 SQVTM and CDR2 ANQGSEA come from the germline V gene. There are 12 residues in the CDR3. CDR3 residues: CSVAVGAGEQYF. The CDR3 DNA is TGCAGCGTTGCAGTTGGGGCCGGCGAGCAGTACTTC.

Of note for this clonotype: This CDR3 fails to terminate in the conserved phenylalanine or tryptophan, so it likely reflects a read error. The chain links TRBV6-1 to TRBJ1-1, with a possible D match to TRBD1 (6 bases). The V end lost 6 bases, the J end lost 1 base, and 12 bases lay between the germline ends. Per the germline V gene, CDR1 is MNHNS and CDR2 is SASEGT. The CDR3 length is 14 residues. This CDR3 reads CASSAPGQNTEAFS. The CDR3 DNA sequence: TGTGCCAGCAGCGCTCCGGGACAGAACACTGAAGCTTTCTCT.

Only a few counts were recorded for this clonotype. CDR3 DNA sequence: TGTGCCTGGTCGTCTAGCGGGACCAATGAGCAGTTCTTC. Residues: CAWSSSGTNEQFF. This chain links TRBV30 with TRBJ2-1, with TRBD2 identical over 9 bases. CDR1 and CDR2 (germline): GTSNPN, SVGIG (reference sequence). The length of the CDR3 is 13 residues. The ends lost 5 bases at V and 6 bases at J; junction bases unmatched: 5.

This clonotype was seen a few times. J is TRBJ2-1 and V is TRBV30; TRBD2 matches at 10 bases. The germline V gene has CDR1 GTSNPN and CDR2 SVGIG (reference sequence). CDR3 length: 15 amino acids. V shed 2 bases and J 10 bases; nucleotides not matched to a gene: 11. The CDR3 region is CAWSTTSGPPPEQFF. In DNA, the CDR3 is TGTGCCTGGAGTACGACTAGCGGGCCCCCCCCGGAGCAGTTCTTC. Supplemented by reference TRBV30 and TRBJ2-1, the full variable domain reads SQTIHQWPATLVQPVGSPLSLECTVEGTSNPNLYWYRQAAGRGLQLLFYSVGIGQISSEVPQNLSASRPQDRQFILSSKKLLLSDSGFYLCAWSTTSGPPPEQFFGPGTRLTVL.

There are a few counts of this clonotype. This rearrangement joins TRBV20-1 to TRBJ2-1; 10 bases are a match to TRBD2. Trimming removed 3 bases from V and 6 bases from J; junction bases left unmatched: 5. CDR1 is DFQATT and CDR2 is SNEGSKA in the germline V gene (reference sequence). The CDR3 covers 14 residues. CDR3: CSASISGRPNEQFF. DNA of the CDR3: TGCAGTGCTAGTATTAGCGGGAGGCCCAATGAGCAGTTCTTC.

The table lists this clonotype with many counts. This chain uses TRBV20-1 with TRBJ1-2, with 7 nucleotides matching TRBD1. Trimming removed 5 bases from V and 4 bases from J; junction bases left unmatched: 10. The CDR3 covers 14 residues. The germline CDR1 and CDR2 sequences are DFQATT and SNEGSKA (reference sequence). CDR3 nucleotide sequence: TGCAGTGCTCCAACAGGGGCCCAGTTCTATGGCTACACCTTC. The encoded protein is CSAPTGAQFYGYTF.

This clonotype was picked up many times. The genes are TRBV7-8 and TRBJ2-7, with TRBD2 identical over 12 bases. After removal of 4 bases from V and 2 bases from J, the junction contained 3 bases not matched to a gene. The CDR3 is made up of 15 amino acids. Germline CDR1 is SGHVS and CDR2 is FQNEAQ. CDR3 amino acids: CASSSRLAGAYEQYF. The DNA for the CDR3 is TGTGCCAGCAGCTCGAGACTAGCGGGAGCCTACGAGCAGTACTTC.